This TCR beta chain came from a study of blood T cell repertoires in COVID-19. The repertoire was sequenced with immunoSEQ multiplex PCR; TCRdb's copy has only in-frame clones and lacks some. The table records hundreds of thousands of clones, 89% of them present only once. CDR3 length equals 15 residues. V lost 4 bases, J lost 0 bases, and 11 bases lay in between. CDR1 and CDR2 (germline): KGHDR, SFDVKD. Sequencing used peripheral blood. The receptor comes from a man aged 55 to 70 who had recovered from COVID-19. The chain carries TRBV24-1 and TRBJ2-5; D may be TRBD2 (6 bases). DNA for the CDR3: TGTGCCACCAGTGACCGAGGACTACACCAAGAGACCCAGTACTTC. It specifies CATSDRGLHQETQYF.